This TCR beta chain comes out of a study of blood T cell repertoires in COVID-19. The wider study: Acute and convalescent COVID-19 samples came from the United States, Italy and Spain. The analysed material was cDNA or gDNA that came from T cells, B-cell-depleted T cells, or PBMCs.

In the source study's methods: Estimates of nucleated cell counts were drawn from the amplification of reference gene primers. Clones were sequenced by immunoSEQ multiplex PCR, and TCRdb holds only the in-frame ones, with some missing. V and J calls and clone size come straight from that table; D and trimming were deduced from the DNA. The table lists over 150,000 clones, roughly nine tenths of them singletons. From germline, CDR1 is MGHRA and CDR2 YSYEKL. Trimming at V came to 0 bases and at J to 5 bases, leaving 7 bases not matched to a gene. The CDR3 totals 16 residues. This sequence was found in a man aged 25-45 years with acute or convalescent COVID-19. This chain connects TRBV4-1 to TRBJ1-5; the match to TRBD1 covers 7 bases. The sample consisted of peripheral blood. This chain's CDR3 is CASSQDWRTGDQPQHF. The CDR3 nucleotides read TGCGCCAGCAGCCAAGACTGGAGAACAGGGGATCAGCCCCAGCATTTT.